This T cell receptor beta chain originates from a study of OX40 agonist ivuxolimab in advanced cancers. The overall study: Ivuxolimab doses were 0.01, 0.1, 0.3, 1.5, 3 or 10 mg/kg every 2 weeks.

On this clone: No antigen is known for it.

V was trimmed by 5 bases and J by 8 bases, leaving 9 bases between them. The germline V gene encodes CDR1 SGHTA and CDR2 FQGNSA. The CDR3 totals 12 residues. Study-level results: At 0.1 to 3.0 mg/kg, clonal expansion of CD4+ and CD8+ blood T cells had occurred by week 6.

Only in-frame clones appear in the TCRdb table, and some are missing; sequencing was by immunoSEQ multiplex PCR. The sample comprises around 83,000 clones, around 84% of which are singletons, and approximately 7% rests with the top ten. The TCR originated in an adult with an advanced solid tumor such as melanoma, head and neck, liver or kidney cancer. The chain joins TRBV7-2 to TRBJ2-2; D gene ambiguous. Specimen: CD4+ or CD8+ T cells sorted from blood, collected in a trial of the OX40 agonist ivuxolimab. CDR3 sequence: CASSPQGGELFF. The CDR3, as DNA: TGTGCCAGCAGCCCCCAAGGGGGGGAGCTGTTTTTT.